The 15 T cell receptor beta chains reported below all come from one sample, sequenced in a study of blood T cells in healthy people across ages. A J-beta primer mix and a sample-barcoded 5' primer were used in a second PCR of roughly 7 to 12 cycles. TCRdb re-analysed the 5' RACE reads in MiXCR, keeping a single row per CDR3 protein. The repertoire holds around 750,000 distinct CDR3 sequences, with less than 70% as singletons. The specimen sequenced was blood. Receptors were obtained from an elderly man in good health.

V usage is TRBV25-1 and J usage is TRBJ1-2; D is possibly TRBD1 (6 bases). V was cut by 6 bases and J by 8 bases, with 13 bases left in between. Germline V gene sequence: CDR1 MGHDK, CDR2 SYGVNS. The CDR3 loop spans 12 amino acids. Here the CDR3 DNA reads TGTGCCAGCAGCGAGGGGGGAAGGGGCTACACCTTC. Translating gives CASSEGGRGYTF.

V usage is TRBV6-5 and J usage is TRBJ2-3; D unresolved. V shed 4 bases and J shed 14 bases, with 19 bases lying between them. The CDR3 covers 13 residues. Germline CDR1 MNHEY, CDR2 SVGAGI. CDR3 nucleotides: TGTGCCAGCAGTTCCCCCCCGTTAAGAGACGCGTATTTT. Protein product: CASSSPPLRDAYF.

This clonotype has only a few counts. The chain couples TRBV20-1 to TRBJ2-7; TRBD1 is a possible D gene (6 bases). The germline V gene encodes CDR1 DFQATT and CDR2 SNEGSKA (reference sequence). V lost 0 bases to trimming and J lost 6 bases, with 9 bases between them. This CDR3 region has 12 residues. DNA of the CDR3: TGCAGTGCTAGAGAAACAGGGCGCGAGCAGTACTTC. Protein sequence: CSARETGREQYF.

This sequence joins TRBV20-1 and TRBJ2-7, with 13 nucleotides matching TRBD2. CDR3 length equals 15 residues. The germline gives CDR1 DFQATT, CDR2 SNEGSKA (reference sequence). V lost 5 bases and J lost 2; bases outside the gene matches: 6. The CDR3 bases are TGCAGTGCTGCCCCTGGGACTAGCGGGACCTACGAGCAGTACTTC. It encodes CSAAPGTSGTYEQYF.

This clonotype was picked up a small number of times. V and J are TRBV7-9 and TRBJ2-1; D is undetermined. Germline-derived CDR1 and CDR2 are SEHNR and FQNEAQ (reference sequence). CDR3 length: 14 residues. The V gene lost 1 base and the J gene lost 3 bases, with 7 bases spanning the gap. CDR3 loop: CASSLVRYYNEQFF. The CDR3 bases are TGTGCCAGCAGCTTAGTACGCTACTACAATGAGCAGTTCTTC. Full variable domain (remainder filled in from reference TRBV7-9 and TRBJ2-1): DTGVSQNPRHKITKRGQNVTFRCDPISEHNRLYWYRQTLGQGPEFLTYFQNEAQLEKSRLLSDRFSAERPKGSFSTLEIQRTEQGDSAMYLCASSLVRYYNEQFFGPGTRLTVL.

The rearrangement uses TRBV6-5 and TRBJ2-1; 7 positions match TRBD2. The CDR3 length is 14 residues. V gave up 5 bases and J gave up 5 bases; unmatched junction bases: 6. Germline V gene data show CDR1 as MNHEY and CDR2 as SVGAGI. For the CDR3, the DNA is TGTGCCAGCAGTGTGAGCGGGACGGACAATGAGCAGTTCTTC. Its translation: CASSVSGTDNEQFF.

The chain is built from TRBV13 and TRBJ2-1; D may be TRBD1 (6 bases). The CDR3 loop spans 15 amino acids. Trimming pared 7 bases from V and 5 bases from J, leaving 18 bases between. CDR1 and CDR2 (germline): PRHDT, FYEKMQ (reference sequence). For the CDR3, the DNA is TGTGCCAGCAACTTCAGGGGACCCTACAACAATGAGCAGTTCTTC. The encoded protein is CASNFRGPYNNEQFF.

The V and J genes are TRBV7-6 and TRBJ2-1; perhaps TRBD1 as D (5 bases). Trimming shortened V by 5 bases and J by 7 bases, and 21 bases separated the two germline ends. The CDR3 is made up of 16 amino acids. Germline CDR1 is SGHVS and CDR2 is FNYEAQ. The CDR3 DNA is TGTGCCAGCAGCCACCAGGGTTCAAACTATCGGAATGAGCAGTTCTTC. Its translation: CASSHQGSNYRNEQFF.

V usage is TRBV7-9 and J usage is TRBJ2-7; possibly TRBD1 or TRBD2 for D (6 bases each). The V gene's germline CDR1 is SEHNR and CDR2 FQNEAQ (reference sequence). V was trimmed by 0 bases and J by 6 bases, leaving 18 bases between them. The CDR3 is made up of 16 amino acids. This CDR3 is CASSLALGGPIGEQYF. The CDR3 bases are TGTGCCAGCAGCTTAGCGTTGGGGGGCCCAATCGGCGAGCAGTACTTC.

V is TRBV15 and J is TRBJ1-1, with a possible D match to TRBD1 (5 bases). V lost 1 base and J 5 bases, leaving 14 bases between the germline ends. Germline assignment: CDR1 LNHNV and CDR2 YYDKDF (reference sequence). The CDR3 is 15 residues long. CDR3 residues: CATSRAGARRTEAFF. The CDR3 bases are TGTGCCACCAGCAGAGCTGGGGCCCGTAGAACTGAAGCTTTCTTT.

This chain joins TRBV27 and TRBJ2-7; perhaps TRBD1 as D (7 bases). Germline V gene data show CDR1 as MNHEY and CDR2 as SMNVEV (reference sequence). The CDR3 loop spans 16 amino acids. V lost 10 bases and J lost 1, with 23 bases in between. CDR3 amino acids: CATEYSAGTESYEQYF. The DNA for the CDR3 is TGTGCCACCGAGTATTCCGCGGGGACAGAATCCTACGAGCAGTACTTC.

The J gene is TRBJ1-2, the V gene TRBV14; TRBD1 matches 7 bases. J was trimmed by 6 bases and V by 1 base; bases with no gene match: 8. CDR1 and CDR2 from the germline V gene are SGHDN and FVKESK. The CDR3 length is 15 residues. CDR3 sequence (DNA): TGTGCCAGCAGCCAAGGGTACAGGGGAACAGATGGCTACACCTTC. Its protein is CASSQGYRGTDGYTF. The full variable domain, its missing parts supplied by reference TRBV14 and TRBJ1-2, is EAGVTQFPSHSVIEKGQTVTLRCDPISGHDNLYWYRRVMGKEIKFLLHFVKESKQDESGMPNNRFLAERTGGTYSTLKVQPAELEDSGVYFCASSQGYRGTDGYTFGSGTRLTVV.

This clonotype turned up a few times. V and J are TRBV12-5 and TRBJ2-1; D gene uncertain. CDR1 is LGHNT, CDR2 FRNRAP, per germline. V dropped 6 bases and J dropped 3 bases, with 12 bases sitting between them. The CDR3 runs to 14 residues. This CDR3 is CASGDRSNYNEQFF. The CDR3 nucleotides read TGTGCTAGTGGGGATAGGAGTAACTACAATGAGCAGTTCTTC.

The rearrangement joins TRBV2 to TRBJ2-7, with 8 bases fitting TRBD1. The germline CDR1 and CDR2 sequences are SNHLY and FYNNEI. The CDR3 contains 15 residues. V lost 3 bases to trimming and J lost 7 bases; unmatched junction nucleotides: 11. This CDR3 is CASSDPGQAPAEQYF. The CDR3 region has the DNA TGTGCCAGCAGTGATCCGGGACAGGCTCCTGCGGAGCAGTACTTC.

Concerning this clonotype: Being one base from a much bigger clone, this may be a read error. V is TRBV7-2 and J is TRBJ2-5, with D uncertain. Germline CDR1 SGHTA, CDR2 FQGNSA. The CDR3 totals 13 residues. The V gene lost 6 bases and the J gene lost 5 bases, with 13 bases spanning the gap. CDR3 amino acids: CASSRDHSETQYF. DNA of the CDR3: TGTGCCAGCAGTCGTGACCACTCCGAGACCCAGTACTTC.